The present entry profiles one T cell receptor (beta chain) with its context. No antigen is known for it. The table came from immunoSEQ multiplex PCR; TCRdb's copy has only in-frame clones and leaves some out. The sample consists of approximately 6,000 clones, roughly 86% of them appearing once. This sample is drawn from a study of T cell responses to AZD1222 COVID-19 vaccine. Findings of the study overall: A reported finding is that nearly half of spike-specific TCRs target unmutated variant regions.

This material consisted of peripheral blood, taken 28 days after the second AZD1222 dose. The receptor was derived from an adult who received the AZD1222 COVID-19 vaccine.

Written as DNA, the CDR3 is TGTGCCAGCAGCTCCGGACAGGTTGGAGACGAGCAGTACTTC. Translation: CASSSGQVGDEQYF. The rearrangement joins TRBV9 to TRBJ2-7; 7 nucleotides line up with TRBD1. Germline CDR1 reads SGDLS; CDR2 reads YYNGEE. The CDR3 has 14 residues. The trim removed 4 bases at V and 5 bases at J, leaving 9 bases unmatched.